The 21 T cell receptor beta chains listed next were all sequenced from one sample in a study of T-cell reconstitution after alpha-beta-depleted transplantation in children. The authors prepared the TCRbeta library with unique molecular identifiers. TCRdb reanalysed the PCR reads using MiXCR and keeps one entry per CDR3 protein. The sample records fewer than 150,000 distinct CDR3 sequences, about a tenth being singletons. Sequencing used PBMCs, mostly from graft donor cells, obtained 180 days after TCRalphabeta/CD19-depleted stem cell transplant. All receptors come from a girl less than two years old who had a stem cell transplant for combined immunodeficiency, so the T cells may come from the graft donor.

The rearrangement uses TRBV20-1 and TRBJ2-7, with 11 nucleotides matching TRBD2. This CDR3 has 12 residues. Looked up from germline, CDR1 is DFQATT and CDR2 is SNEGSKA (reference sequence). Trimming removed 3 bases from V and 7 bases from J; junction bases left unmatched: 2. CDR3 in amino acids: CSARGLAEEQYF. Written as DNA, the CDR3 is TGCAGTGCTAGGGGACTAGCGGAGGAGCAGTACTTC.

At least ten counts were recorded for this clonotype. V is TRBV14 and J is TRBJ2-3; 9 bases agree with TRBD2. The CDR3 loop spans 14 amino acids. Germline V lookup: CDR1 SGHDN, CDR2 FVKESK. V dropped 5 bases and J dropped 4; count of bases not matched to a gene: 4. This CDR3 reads CASSWGLAADTQYF. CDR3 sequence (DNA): TGTGCCAGCAGCTGGGGACTAGCTGCAGATACGCAGTATTTT.

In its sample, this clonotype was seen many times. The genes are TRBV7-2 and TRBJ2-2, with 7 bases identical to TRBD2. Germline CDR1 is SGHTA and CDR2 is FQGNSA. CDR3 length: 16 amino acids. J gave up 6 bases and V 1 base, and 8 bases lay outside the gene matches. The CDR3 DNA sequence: TGTGCCAGCAGCTTAGTCGGCGGGAGTAGCGCCGGGGAGCTGTTTTTT. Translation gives CASSLVGGSSAGELFF.

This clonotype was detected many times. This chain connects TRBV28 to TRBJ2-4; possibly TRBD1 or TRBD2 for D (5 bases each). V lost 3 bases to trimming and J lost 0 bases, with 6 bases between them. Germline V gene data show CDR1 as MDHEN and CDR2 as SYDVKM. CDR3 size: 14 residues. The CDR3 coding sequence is TGTGCCAGCAGTTTGGGGGTAGCCAAAAACATTCAGTACTTC. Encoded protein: CASSLGVAKNIQYF.

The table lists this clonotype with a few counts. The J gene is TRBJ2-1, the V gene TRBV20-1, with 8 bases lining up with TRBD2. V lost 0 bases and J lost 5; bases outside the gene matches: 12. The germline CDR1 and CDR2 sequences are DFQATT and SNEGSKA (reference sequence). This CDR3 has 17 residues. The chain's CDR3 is CSAREGSGRARDNEQFF. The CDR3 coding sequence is TGCAGTGCTAGAGAGGGGTCCGGGAGGGCCCGGGACAATGAGCAGTTCTTC.

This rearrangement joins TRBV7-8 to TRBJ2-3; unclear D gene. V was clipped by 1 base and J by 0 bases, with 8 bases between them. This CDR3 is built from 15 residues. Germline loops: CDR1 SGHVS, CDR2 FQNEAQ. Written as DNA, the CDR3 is TGTGCCAGCAGCTTAGGGGTATTGAGCACAGATACGCAGTATTTT. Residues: CASSLGVLSTDTQYF.

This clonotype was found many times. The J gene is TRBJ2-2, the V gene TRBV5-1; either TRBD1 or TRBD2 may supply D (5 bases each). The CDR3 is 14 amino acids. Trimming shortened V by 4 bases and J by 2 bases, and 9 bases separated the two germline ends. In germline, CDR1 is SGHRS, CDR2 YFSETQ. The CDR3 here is CASSRDHNTGELFF. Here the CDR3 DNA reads TGCGCCAGCAGCCGGGACCATAACACCGGGGAGCTGTTTTTT.

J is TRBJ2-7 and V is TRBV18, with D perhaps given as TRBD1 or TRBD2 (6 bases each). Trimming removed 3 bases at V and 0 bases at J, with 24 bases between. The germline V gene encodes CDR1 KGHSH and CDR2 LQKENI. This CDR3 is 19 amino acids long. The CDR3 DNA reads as TGTGCCAGCTCACCGCCGGGACTCAGGGGACGGTTAAGCTCCTACGAGCAGTACTTC. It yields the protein CASSPPGLRGRLSSYEQYF.

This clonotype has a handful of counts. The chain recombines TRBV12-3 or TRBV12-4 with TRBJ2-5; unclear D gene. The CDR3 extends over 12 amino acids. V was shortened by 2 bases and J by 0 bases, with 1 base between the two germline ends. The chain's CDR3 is CASSLYQETQYF. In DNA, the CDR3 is TGTGCCAGCAGTTTATACCAAGAGACCCAGTACTTC.

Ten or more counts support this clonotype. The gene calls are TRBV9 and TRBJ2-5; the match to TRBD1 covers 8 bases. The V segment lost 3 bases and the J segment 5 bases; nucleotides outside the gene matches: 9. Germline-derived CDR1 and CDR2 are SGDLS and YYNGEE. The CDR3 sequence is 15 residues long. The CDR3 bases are TGTGCCAGCAGCGCTATCGGACAGGGACGGGAGACCCAGTACTTC. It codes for CASSAIGQGRETQYF.

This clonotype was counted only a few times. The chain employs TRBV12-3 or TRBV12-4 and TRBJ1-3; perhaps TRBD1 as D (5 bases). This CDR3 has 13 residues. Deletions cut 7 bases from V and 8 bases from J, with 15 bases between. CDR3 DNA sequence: TGTGCCAGCACCCGGGACGAGGAAGACACCATATATTTT. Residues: CASTRDEEDTIYF.

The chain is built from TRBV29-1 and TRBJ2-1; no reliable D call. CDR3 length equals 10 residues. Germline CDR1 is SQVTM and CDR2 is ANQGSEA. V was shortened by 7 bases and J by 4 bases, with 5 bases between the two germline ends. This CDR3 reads CSGGYNEQFF. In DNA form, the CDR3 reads TGCAGCGGTGGGTACAATGAGCAGTTCTTC.

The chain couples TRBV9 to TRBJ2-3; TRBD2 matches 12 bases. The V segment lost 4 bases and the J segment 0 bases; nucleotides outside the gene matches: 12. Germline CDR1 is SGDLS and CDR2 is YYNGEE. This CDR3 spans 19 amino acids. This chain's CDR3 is CASSPSGRALGGSTDTQYF. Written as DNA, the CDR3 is TGTGCCAGCAGCCCTAGCGGGAGGGCCCTTGGGGGGAGCACAGATACGCAGTATTTT.

The CDR3 DNA reads TGTGCCAGCAGCTTGACAGGGACCTATGGCTACACCTTC. Its translation: CASSLTGTYGYTF. V and J are TRBV5-6 and TRBJ1-2, with D perhaps matching TRBD1 (6 bases). The V gene lost 1 base and the J gene lost 4 bases, with 8 bases spanning the gap. Germline V gene lookup returns CDR1 SGHDT and CDR2 YYEEEE. The CDR3 spans 13 residues. The variable domain in full, with the rest retrieved from reference TRBV5-6 and TRBJ1-2, is DAGVTQSPTHLIKTRGQQVTLRCSPKSGHDTVSWYQQALGQGPQFIFQYYEEEERQRGNFPDRFSGHQFPNYSSELNVNALLLGDSALYLCASSLTGTYGYTFGSGTRLTVV.

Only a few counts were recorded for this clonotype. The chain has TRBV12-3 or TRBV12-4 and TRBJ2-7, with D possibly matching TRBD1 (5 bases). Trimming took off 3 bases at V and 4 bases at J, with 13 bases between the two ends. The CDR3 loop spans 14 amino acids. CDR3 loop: CASSFGRGRYEQYF. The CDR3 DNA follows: TGTGCCAGCAGTTTTGGTAGGGGTCGATACGAGCAGTACTTC.

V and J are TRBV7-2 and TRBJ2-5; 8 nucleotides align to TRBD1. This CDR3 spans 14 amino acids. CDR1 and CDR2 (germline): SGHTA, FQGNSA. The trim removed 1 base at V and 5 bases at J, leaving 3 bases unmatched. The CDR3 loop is CASSLGTGRETQYF. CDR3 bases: TGTGCCAGCAGCTTAGGGACAGGGAGGGAGACCCAGTACTTC.

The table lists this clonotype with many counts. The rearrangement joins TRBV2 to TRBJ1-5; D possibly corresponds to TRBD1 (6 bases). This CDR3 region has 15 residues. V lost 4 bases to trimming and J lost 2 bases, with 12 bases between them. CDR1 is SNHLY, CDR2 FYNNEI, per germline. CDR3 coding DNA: TGTGCCAGCAGTGTAGAAGGGGGAGGCAATCAGCCCCAGCATTTT. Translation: CASSVEGGGNQPQHF.

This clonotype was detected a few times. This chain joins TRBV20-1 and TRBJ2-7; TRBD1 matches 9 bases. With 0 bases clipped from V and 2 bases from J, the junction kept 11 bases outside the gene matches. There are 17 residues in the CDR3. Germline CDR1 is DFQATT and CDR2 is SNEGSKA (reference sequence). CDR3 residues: CSARDWATGGPPYEQYF. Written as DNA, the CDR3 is TGCAGTGCTAGAGATTGGGCGACAGGGGGACCTCCCTACGAGCAGTACTTC.

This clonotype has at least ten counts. This chain's CDR3 is CASSLVRSGTSGGRTGELFF. CDR3 nucleotide sequence: TGTGCCAGCAGCTTAGTTCGGTCCGGGACTAGCGGGGGAAGGACCGGGGAGCTGTTTTTT. The chain carries TRBV7-8 and TRBJ2-2; 14 bases are shared with TRBD2. This CDR3 has 20 residues. The germline CDR1 and CDR2 sequences are SGHVS and FQNEAQ. V trimming: 1 base; J trimming: 5 bases; junction bases outside the gene matches: 12.

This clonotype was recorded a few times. CDR3 DNA sequence: TGTGCCAGCAGCCAAGTTCGTAACGGGGGCAATGAGCAGTTCTTC. Its protein is CASSQVRNGGNEQFF. The chain carries TRBV3-1 and TRBJ2-1, with a possible D match to TRBD2 (6 bases). Germline loops: CDR1 LGHDT, CDR2 YNNKEL (reference sequence). V shed 1 base and J shed 6 bases, with 13 bases lying between them. CDR3 length: 15 residues.

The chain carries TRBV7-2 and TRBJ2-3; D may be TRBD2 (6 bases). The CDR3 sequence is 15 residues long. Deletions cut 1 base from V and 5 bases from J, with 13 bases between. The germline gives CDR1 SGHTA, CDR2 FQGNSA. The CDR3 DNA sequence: TGTGCCAGCAGCTTAGGGGCGGGGTCTAGAGATACGCAGTATTTT. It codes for CASSLGAGSRDTQYF.